The sequence of this T cell receptor (beta chain) was determined in a study of blood T cells in healthy people across ages. Study results and limitations: Strongly correlated with naive T cell percentage was TCR beta diversity.

Concerning this clonotype: Its matching antigen is unknown.

Next came a second PCR, run for about 7 to 11 cycles, which used a sample-barcoded 5' primer along with a J-beta primer mix. Tags on each cDNA molecule came from a template-switch adaptor with 12 random nucleotides. TCRdb called the 5' RACE reads again in MiXCR, with one record for every CDR3 protein. The top ten clones hold just under 9.5% of a sample with roughly 700,000 distinct CDR3 sequences, roughly 25% of them seen once. These data were likewise used in another study, on T cells of mothers and their children. This second study says: Each mother yielded more than 9 million TCR beta CDR3 reads. Each child yielded a few million reads.

This sequence originates from a boy younger than 18 in good health. The specimen was blood.

For the CDR3, the DNA is TGTGCCAGCAGCCAAGGGTCCAGCGAGCAGTACTTC. As protein: CASSQGSSEQYF. The chain joins TRBV3-1 to TRBJ2-5; D call uncertain. Judging by the DNA end, TRBJ2-7 fits better; the J call may be wrong. CDR1 and CDR2 from the germline V gene are LGHDT and YNNKEL (reference sequence). The CDR3 loop spans 12 amino acids.